This passage covers 15 T cell receptor beta chains from one sample sequenced in a study of T cell repertoires in cytomegalovirus infection. Their antigen targets remain unknown. TCRdb reprocessed the reads with MiXCR, giving one entry per CDR3 protein. The profile shows about 330,000 distinct CDR3 sequences, approximately 30% of them singletons. This material consisted of cultured PBMCs, taken from culture after CMV antigen stimulation. The receptors shown here come from a human donor in good health (CMV status not recorded). Some clones in this sample may be carry-over from other donors' samples.

This clonotype was seen just once. The chain is built from TRBV20-1 and TRBJ2-7; 8 bases map to TRBD2. V shed 0 bases, J shed 4 bases, and the junction held 8 bases outside the gene matches. Germline CDR1 DFQATT, CDR2 SNEGSKA (reference sequence). The length of the CDR3 is 15 residues. The CDR3: CSARDPAGAGYEQYF. CDR3 nucleotide sequence: TGCAGTGCTAGAGACCCAGCGGGAGCTGGATACGAGCAGTACTTC.

This clonotype was counted many times. This rearrangement joins TRBV7-9 to TRBJ1-1; tentative D call: TRBD1 (6 bases). Germline V gene sequence: CDR1 SEHNR, CDR2 FQNEAQ (reference sequence). The CDR3 is 14 residues long. V lost 5 bases and J lost 0, with 10 bases in between. CDR3 residues: CASSRGQLNTEAFF. The CDR3 coding sequence is TGTGCCAGCAGCCGCGGACAGCTGAACACTGAAGCTTTCTTT.

The V gene is TRBV19, the J gene TRBJ2-7; 7 nucleotides agree with TRBD2. The V and J ends lost 5 bases and 0 bases, in that order; junction bases with no gene match: 16. CDR3 length: 18 residues. Germline V gene sequence: CDR1 LNHDA, CDR2 SQIVND (reference sequence). As DNA, the CDR3 is TGTGCCAGTAGTTCTGGAGGCGGGAGAGGCTTTCGCTCCTACGAGCAGTACTTC. Translation gives CASSSGGGRGFRSYEQYF.

The chain is built from TRBV6-5 and TRBJ1-1; D not certain. Germline V gene lookup returns CDR1 MNHEY and CDR2 SVGAGI. CDR3 length equals 13 residues. V was clipped by 0 bases and J by 4 bases, with 6 bases between them. CDR3 DNA sequence: TGTGCCAGCAGTTACTCAGGGAGCACTGAAGCTTTCTTT. This codes for CASSYSGSTEAFF.

The rearrangement joins TRBV20-1 to TRBJ2-3; D is perhaps TRBD2 (6 bases). The CDR3 extends over 14 amino acids. The V gene lost 5 bases and the J gene lost 3 bases, with 15 bases spanning the gap. The V gene's germline CDR1 is DFQATT and CDR2 SNEGSKA (reference sequence). As DNA, the CDR3 is TGCAGTGCTTGGGGCGTGGAGGGGACAGATACGCAGTATTTT. It yields the protein CSAWGVEGTDTQYF.

The CDR3 spells CASSSSLSYNEQFF. The CDR3 nucleotides read TGTGCCAGCAGTTCTAGTCTGTCCTACAATGAGCAGTTCTTC. The J gene is TRBJ2-1, the V gene TRBV6-6; D remains ambiguous. The CDR3 is 14 residues long. Trimming shortened V by 4 bases and J by 1 base, and 8 bases separated the two germline ends. Germline V lookup: CDR1 MNHNY, CDR2 SVGAGI (reference sequence).

This clonotype has a count of ten or more. This chain joins TRBV7-2 and TRBJ2-7; 9 bases match TRBD1. V was clipped by 5 bases and J by 4 bases; unmatched bases: 12. CDR1 and CDR2 from the germline V gene are SGHTA and FQGNSA. The CDR3 has 16 residues. The CDR3 here is CASSTPRPGQGYEQYF. The CDR3 DNA reads TGTGCCAGCAGCACCCCTCGCCCGGGACAGGGTTACGAGCAGTACTTC.

There are many counts of this clonotype. V gene TRBV5-1 combines with J gene TRBJ2-3; 8 bases fit TRBD2. V gave up 0 bases and J gave up 4 bases; unmatched junction bases: 1. There are 14 residues in the CDR3. Germline CDR1 is SGHRS and CDR2 is YFSETQ. CDR3 region: CASSLGTSPDTQYF. The DNA of the CDR3 is TGCGCCAGCAGCTTGGGGACTAGCCCAGATACGCAGTATTTT.

This clonotype showed up just a few times. This chain uses TRBV19 with TRBJ1-6, with D perhaps matching TRBD1 (6 bases). Trimming pared 7 bases from V and 6 bases from J, leaving 13 bases between. In germline, CDR1 is LNHDA, CDR2 SQIVND (reference sequence). This CDR3 has 14 residues. This chain's CDR3 is CASTNRDINSPLHF. The CDR3 coding sequence is TGTGCCAGTACCAACCGGGACATTAATTCACCCCTCCACTTT. Variable domain in full (rest from reference TRBV19 and TRBJ1-6): DGGITQSPKYLFRKEGQNVTLSCEQNLNHDAMYWYRQDPGQGLRLIYYSQIVNDFQKGDIAEGYSVSREKKESFPLTVTSAQKNPTAFYLCASTNRDINSPLHFGNGTRLTVT.

This clonotype was recorded a few times. The V gene is TRBV2, the J gene TRBJ1-5, with 7 bases that match TRBD1. The CDR3 contains 16 residues. V trimming: 3 bases; J trimming: 9 bases; junction bases outside the gene matches: 14. Germline CDR1 and CDR2: SNHLY and FYNNEI. CDR3 DNA sequence: TGTGCCAGCAGTGAGGGGGCAGGGGGACATTCACGGCCCCAGCATTTT. This encodes CASSEGAGGHSRPQHF.

The chain links TRBV7-9 to TRBJ1-2; D remains ambiguous. Germline V lookup: CDR1 SEHNR, CDR2 FQNEAQ (reference sequence). V gave up 5 bases and J gave up 4 bases, with 11 bases separating them. The length of the CDR3 is 13 residues. The chain's CDR3 is CASSETPTYGYTF. DNA of the CDR3: TGTGCCAGCAGCGAAACCCCCACCTATGGCTACACCTTC.

This clonotype was detected only a few times. CDR3 protein: CASSLVTVGGYTF. CDR3 DNA sequence: TGTGCCAGCAGCTTGGTGACAGTAGGAGGCTACACCTTC. This chain uses TRBV5-5 with TRBJ1-2; maybe TRBD1 (5 bases). The CDR3 loop spans 13 amino acids. Germline CDR1 and CDR2: SGHKS and YYEKEE (reference sequence). V dropped 0 bases and J dropped 8 bases, with 11 bases sitting between them. The variable domain in full, completed from reference TRBV5-5 and TRBJ1-2, reads DAGVTQSPTHLIKTRGQQVTLRCSPISGHKSVSWYQQVLGQGPQFIFQYYEKEERGRGNFPDRFSARQFPNYSSELNVNALLLGDSALYLCASSLVTVGGYTFGSGTRLTVV.

The V call is TRBV6-5, the J call TRBJ2-1; 8 bases map to TRBD1. Germline V lookup: CDR1 MNHEY, CDR2 SVGAGI. The CDR3 is 14 amino acids. The junction had 7 bases not matched to a gene; V was cut back by 3 bases and J by 9 bases. CDR3 sequence (DNA): TGTGCCAGCAGTTATACGGACAGGGCGGGTGAGCAGTTCTTC. It translates to CASSYTDRAGEQFF.

The chain recombines TRBV28 with TRBJ2-1; TRBD1 matches 7 bases. The CDR3 has 13 residues. V trimming: 6 bases; J trimming: 9 bases; junction bases outside the gene matches: 8. Germline loops: CDR1 MDHEN, CDR2 SYDVKM. The CDR3 DNA sequence: TGTGCCAGCAGGCGTACCGACAGGGCTGAGCAGTTCTTC. It codes for CASRRTDRAEQFF.

This chain joins TRBV7-2 and TRBJ1-2, with 7 bases aligning to TRBD1. Trimming removed 3 bases from V and 7 bases from J; junction bases left unmatched: 8. Germline V gives CDR1 SGHTA, CDR2 FQGNSA. This CDR3 has 14 residues. In DNA, the CDR3 is TGTGCCAGCAGCTTTAGCACAGGGGCAGCTGGCTACACCTTC. This translates into CASSFSTGAAGYTF.